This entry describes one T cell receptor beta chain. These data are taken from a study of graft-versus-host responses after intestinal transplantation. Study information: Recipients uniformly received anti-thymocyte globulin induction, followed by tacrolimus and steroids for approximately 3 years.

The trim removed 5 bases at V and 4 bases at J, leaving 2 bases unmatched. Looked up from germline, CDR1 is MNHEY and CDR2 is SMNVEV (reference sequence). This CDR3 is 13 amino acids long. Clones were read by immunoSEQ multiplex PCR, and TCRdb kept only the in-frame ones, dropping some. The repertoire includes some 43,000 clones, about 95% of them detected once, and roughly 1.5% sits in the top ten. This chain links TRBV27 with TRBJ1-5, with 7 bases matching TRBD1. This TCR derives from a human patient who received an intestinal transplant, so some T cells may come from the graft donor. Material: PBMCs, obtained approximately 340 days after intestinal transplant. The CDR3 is CASSLTGNQPQHF. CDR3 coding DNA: TGTGCCAGCAGTCTGACAGGGAATCAGCCCCAGCATTTT.